This TCR beta chain was recovered during a study of blood T cells in healthy people across ages. Study results and caveats: Roughly linear declines in TCR beta diversity per million T cells occurred with age. The study found more naive CD4+ cells and higher diversity in long-lived than aged donors. Unsorted PBMC input precluded a conclusive naive versus antigen-experienced comparison.

A J-beta primer mix and a sample-barcoded 5' primer were used in a second PCR of roughly 6 to 11 cycles. TCRdb independently ran MiXCR on the 5' RACE reads; one entry per CDR3 protein. The data contain around 690,000 distinct CDR3 sequences, roughly 53% of them seen just once; the ten biggest clones take up about two fifths. Each sample yielded at least 6 micrograms of PBMC total RNA. Notes on this clonotype: Its matching antigen is unknown.

Specimen: blood. This sequence was found in a man aged 60-69 years in good health.

CDR3 DNA sequence: TGCGCCAGCAGCTGGGGACAGGGGAGCTCCTACAATGAGCAGTTCTTC. Translated: CASSWGQGSSYNEQFF. The chain links TRBV5-1 to TRBJ2-1, with TRBD1 identical over 10 bases. The junction had 3 bases not matched to a gene; V was cut back by 3 bases and J by 0 bases. The CDR3 extends over 16 amino acids. Germline V CDR1 and CDR2: SGHRS, YFSETQ.